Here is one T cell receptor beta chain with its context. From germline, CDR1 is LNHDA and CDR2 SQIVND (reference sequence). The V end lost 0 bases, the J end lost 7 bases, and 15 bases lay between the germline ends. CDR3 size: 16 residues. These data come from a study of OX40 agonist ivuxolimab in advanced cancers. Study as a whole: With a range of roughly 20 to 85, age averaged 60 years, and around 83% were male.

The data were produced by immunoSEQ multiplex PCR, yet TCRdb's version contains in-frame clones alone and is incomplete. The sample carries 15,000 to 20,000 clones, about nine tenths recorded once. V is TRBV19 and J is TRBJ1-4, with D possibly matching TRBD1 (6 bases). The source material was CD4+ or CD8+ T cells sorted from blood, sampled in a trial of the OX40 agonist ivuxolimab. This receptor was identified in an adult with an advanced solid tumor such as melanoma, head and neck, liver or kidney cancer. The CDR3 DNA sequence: TGTGCCAGTAGTATAGATGAGACGGCAGGGGTTGAAAAACTGTTTTTT. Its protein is CASSIDETAGVEKLFF.